In its sample, the clone carrying this TCR beta chain was seen many times. Its target is not known. The CDR3 has 13 residues. The germline V gene has CDR1 SGHTA and CDR2 FQGNSA. V lost 4 bases, J lost 1 base, and 8 bases lay in between. A second PCR of roughly 7 to 11 cycles used a sample-barcoded 5' primer and a J-beta primer mix. A template-switch adaptor containing 12 random nucleotides labeled each cDNA molecule. TCRdb redid the calling of the 5' RACE reads with MiXCR, one entry per CDR3 protein. This sample has approximately 770,000 distinct CDR3 sequences, with 55% to 75% found just once. The data belong to a study of blood T cells in healthy people across ages. The sample, about 9.2 milliliters of peripheral blood, was drawn from each donor. Whenever a sample was processed, at least 6.5 million PBMCs were isolated. Study conclusions and caveats: Long-lived and aged donors differed, with more naive CD4+ cells and higher diversity in the long-lived.

The chain carries TRBV7-2 and TRBJ2-7; tentatively, D is TRBD2 (6 bases). Specimen: blood. This receptor was taken from a young man in good health. Here the CDR3 reads CASSSGLSYEQYF. The CDR3 nucleotides are TGTGCCAGCAGCTCCGGACTATCCTACGAGCAGTACTTC.